This T cell receptor (beta chain) came from a study of T cells after yellow fever vaccination. Study information: The SMART-Seq v4 Ultra Low Input method served to prepare the low-cell-number fractions.

Study-wide points: Contaminating bulk clonotypes could be abundant in FACS-sorted repertoires. Most clones from primary vaccination were detected again post-booster (about 95% CD4, 88% CD8).

TCRdb reanalysed the 5' RACE reads using MiXCR and keeps one entry per CDR3 protein. In the table there are 25,000 to 30,000 distinct CDR3 sequences, 5.5% of which are singletons. The length of the CDR3 is 10 residues. Germline V CDR1 and CDR2: LGHNA, YNFKEQ. Deletions cut 4 bases from V and 9 bases from J, with 7 bases between. This clonotype came up many times. This specimen consisted of PBMCs, either bulk or a sorted T-cell subset (CD4+, CD8+, memory, or dextramer-sorted; not recorded which), obtained 15 days after the yellow fever booster vaccination. The receptor comes from a man younger than 40 who received the YFV17D yellow fever vaccine. This chain links TRBV4-2 with TRBJ2-7; no reliable D call. This chain's CDR3 is CASSPRVQYF. The DNA for the CDR3 is TGTGCCAGCAGCCCCCGCGTGCAGTACTTC.